This TCR beta chain was sequenced during a study of human T cells and chemical hapten exposure. In the study overall: Per-sample variation in TCR yield stemmed mainly from small pooled library volume differences. Whole-study findings and limits: TCRs exceeding a frequency of 1 in 1000 stayed unchanged under DPC sensitization.

This clonotype was counted only a few times. Its antigen is not known. The library gave individual cDNA molecules unique molecular identifiers. MiXCR, applied by TCRdb to the reads, yields one record per CDR3 protein. The sample contains roughly 120,000 distinct CDR3 sequences, about 8.9% of which appear only once. Germline V CDR1 and CDR2: SEHNR, FQNEAQ (reference sequence). V shed 6 bases, J shed 2 bases, and the junction held 3 bases outside the gene matches. This CDR3 spans 13 amino acids. Blood, whole and unfractionated, served as the source for total RNA extraction. Sample: whole blood. The receptor was derived from a human donor in good health. Some clones in this sample may be carry-over from other donors' samples. The chain carries TRBV7-9 and TRBJ1-1, with 7 bases fitting TRBD1. CDR3 sequence reads: CASRTGINTEAFF. The CDR3 DNA follows: TGTGCCAGCAGGACAGGGATAAACACTGAAGCTTTCTTT.